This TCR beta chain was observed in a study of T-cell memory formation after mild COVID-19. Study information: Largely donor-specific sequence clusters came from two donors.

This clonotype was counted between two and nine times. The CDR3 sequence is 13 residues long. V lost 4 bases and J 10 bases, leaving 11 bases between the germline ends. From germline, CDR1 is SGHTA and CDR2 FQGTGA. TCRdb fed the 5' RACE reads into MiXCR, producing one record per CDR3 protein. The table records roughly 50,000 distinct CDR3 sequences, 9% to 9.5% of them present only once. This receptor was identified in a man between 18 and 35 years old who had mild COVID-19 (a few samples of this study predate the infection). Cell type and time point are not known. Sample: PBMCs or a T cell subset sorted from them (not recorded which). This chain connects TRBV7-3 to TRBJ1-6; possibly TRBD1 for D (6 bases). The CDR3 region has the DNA TGTGCCAGCAGCTCCGACAGGCAATCACCCCTCCACTTT. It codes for CASSSDRQSPLHF. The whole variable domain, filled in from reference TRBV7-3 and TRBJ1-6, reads GAGVSQTPSNKVTEKGKYVELRCDPISGHTALYWYRQSLGQGPEFLIYFQGTGAADDSGLPNDRFFAVRPEGSVSTLKIQRTERGDSAVYLCASSSDRQSPLHFGNGTRLTVT.